This passage covers 12 T cell receptor beta chains from one sample sequenced in a study of T cells in localized non-small cell lung cancer. Sequencing was performed with immunoSEQ multiplex PCR; in TCRdb, only in-frame clones are kept and a portion is missing. The table includes more than 45,000 clones, over 80% detected once. The sample consisted of peripheral blood mononuclear cells, taken before any cancer treatment. The source is a man between 40 and 70 years old with stage III lung adenocarcinoma.

In nucleotides, the CDR3 is TGTGCCAGTAGACGTGGGGGTAGAGAGACCCAGTACTTC. Amino acids: CASRRGGRETQYF. This chain joins TRBV19 and TRBJ2-5; the D call may be TRBD1 or TRBD2 (5 bases each). V dropped 6 bases and J dropped 4 bases, with 12 bases sitting between them. Germline-derived CDR1 and CDR2 are LNHDA and SQIVND (reference sequence). The CDR3 sequence is 13 residues long. Together with reference TRBV19 and TRBJ2-5, the CDR3 gives the full variable domain: DGGITQSPKYLFRKEGQNVTLSCEQNLNHDAMYWYRQDPGQGLRLIYYSQIVNDFQKGDIAEGYSVSREKKESFPLTVTSAQKNPTAFYLCASRRGGRETQYFGPGTRLLVL.

V gene TRBV6-1 combines with J gene TRBJ2-2, with D uncertain. V dropped 5 bases and J dropped 4 bases, with 11 bases sitting between them. The CDR3 contains 14 residues. Germline loops: CDR1 MNHNS, CDR2 SASEGT. The CDR3 nucleotides read TGTGCCAGCAGTCTGTACGGGTTCACCGGGGAGCTGTTTTTT. Translation: CASSLYGFTGELFF.

This chain uses TRBV10-3 with TRBJ2-2; D is tentatively TRBD1 or TRBD2 (5 bases each). The V end was cut by 10 bases, the J end by 2 bases, with 11 bases between. The CDR3 totals 13 residues. Per the germline V gene, CDR1 is ENHRY and CDR2 is SYGVKD. This CDR3 reads CANRGRNTGELFF. For the CDR3, the DNA is TGTGCCAATCGGGGCAGAAACACCGGGGAGCTGTTTTTT.

This clone was found a few times. The rearrangement links TRBV19 to TRBJ1-1, with 9 bases that match TRBD1. Germline values: CDR1 LNHDA, CDR2 SQIVND (reference sequence). J lost 0 bases, V lost 3 bases, and 5 bases had no gene match. This CDR3 spans 16 amino acids. The CDR3 DNA reads as TGTGCCAGTAGTATGCTGGACAGGGGATTGAACACTGAAGCTTTCTTT. This translates into CASSMLDRGLNTEAFF.

This chain uses TRBV4-3 with TRBJ2-1; 8 bases are a match to TRBD1. Germline loops: CDR1 LGHNA, CDR2 YSLEER. CDR3 length equals 17 residues. With V trimmed by 1 base and J by 3 bases, 8 bases remained unmatched. CDR3 protein: CASSQGPQGQDYNEQFF. The CDR3 bases are TGCGCCAGCAGCCAAGGCCCCCAGGGACAGGACTACAATGAGCAGTTCTTC.

J is TRBJ1-4 and V is TRBV7-7; 7 nucleotides agree with TRBD1. The germline CDR1 and CDR2 sequences are SSHAT and FNYEAQ (reference sequence). V was clipped by 3 bases and J by 3 bases; unmatched bases: 4. CDR3 size: 15 residues. CDR3 DNA: TGTGCCAGCAGCTTGCGACAGGGACCTAATGAAAAACTGTTTTTT. Encoded protein: CASSLRQGPNEKLFF.

This chain links TRBV30 with TRBJ2-1; tentative D call: TRBD1 (5 bases). This CDR3 has 11 residues. The germline V and J ends were trimmed by 7 bases and 9 bases, with 13 bases remaining between them. Germline V gene data show CDR1 as GTSNPN and CDR2 as SVGIG (reference sequence). DNA of the CDR3: TGTGCCTCGGTCGAACAGGTTGAGCAGTTCTTC. As protein: CASVEQVEQFF.

V usage is TRBV6-6 and J usage is TRBJ1-1; D remains unclear. Trimming took off 6 bases at V and 4 bases at J, with 9 bases between the two ends. CDR3 length: 12 residues. Germline assignment: CDR1 MNHNY and CDR2 SVGAGI (reference sequence). The CDR3 loop is CASSHEGTEAFF. DNA of the CDR3: TGTGCCAGCAGCCACGAGGGCACTGAAGCTTTCTTT.

The CDR3 DNA sequence: TGTGCCAGTAGTAATGAAGTAGGGGCATCTGATAAAGCTTTCTTT. Its protein product is CASSNEVGASDKAFF. This chain uses TRBV19 with TRBJ1-1; D is perhaps TRBD1 (5 bases). The germline CDR1 and CDR2 sequences are LNHDA and SQIVND (reference sequence). CDR3 size: 15 residues. V shed 4 bases and J shed 9 bases, with 21 bases lying between them.

The genes are TRBV2 and TRBJ2-1, with a weak D call TRBD2 (6 bases). Germline CDR1 reads SNHLY; CDR2 reads FYNNEI. Deletions cut 4 bases from V and 1 base from J, with 8 bases between. This CDR3 comprises 14 residues. Written as DNA, the CDR3 is TGTGCCAGCAGTGGAGGGAGGTCCTACAATGAGCAGTTCTTC. This gives the protein CASSGGRSYNEQFF.

The rearrangement joins TRBV4-1 to TRBJ2-3, with 7 nucleotides matching TRBD1. This CDR3 region has 16 residues. The V gene's germline CDR1 is MGHRA and CDR2 YSYEKL. V shed 4 bases, J shed 2 bases, and the junction held 9 bases outside the gene matches. CDR3 sequence: CASSPRTGVDTDTQYF. The CDR3 bases are TGCGCCAGCAGCCCGAGGACAGGTGTGGACACAGATACGCAGTATTTT.

This clone was counted once. The V gene is TRBV4-1, the J gene TRBJ2-7; no clear D. Germline CDR1 is MGHRA and CDR2 is YSYEKL. This CDR3 has 17 residues. V was trimmed by 0 bases and J by 2 bases, leaving 17 bases between them. The CDR3 loop is CASSQDPLTSLPYEQYF. For the CDR3, the DNA is TGCGCCAGCAGCCAAGATCCACTGACAAGTCTTCCCTACGAGCAGTACTTC.